The clone carrying this TCR beta chain has a handful of counts. This CDR3 contains 15 residues. V was trimmed by 3 bases and J by 7 bases, leaving 18 bases between them. CDR1 and CDR2 from the germline V gene are MNHEY and SVGAGI. The data were obtained in a study of early T cells in non-severe SARS-CoV-2 infection. cDNA molecules, individually, were tagged with unique molecular identifiers. TCRdb reprocessed the 5' RACE reads with MiXCR, giving one entry per CDR3 protein. The repertoire includes about 64,000 distinct CDR3 sequences, roughly 5% of them detected once, and around 4.9% sits in the top ten.

The sequence derives from an adult who was a healthcare worker with PCR-confirmed SARS-CoV-2 infection or an uninfected control (not recorded which). V and J are TRBV6-5 and TRBJ1-1, with D unresolved. Sequenced sample: whole blood. CDR3 sequence: CASSYSVGPGGEAFF. The CDR3 coding sequence is TGTGCCAGCAGTTATAGCGTGGGCCCAGGCGGTGAAGCTTTCTTT.